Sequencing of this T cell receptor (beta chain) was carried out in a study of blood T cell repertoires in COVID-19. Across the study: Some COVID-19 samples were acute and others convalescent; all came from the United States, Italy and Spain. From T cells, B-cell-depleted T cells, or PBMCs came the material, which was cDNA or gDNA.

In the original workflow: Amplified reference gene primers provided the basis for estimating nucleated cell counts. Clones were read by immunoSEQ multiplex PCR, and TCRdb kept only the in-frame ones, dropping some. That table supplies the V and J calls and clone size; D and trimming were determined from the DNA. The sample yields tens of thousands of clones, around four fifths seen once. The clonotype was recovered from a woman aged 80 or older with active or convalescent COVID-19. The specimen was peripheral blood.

CDR3 in DNA: TGTGCCAGCAGAGGAGCCGGGCAGGGGAAGACTGAAGCTTTCTTT. It encodes CASRGAGQGKTEAFF. This rearrangement joins TRBV28 to TRBJ1-1, with D maybe TRBD1 (6 bases). CDR1 is MDHEN, CDR2 SYDVKM, per germline. Trimming removed 6 bases from V and 5 bases from J, with 19 bases in between. The CDR3 runs to 15 residues.